Below are 13 T cell receptor beta chains sequenced from a single sample in a study of T-cell reconstitution after alpha-beta-depleted transplantation in children. TCRbeta library construction was performed incorporating unique molecular identifiers. TCRdb passed the PCR reads through MiXCR, listing each CDR3 protein once. The sample shows about 1,000,000 distinct CDR3 sequences, under 30% of them seen only once. The sample here was PBMCs, mostly from graft donor cells, taken 360 days after TCRalphabeta/CD19-depleted stem cell transplant. These receptors were taken from a boy under two years old who had a stem cell transplant for SCID, so the T cells may come from the graft donor.

V is TRBV6-1 and J is TRBJ2-3; 9 positions agree with TRBD2. The CDR3 loop spans 18 amino acids. Unmatched junction bases numbered 16, after V lost 8 bases and J lost 1 base. The V gene's germline CDR1 is MNHNS and CDR2 SASEGT. CDR3 DNA sequence: TGTGCCAGCCGACCCGGTTGGGCTAGCGGGGACCGCACAGATACGCAGTATTTT. Translated: CASRPGWASGDRTDTQYF.

This clonotype was seen more than once but under ten times. The chain couples TRBV18 to TRBJ1-1; D unclear. Germline CDR1 KGHSH, CDR2 LQKENI. Trimming pared 5 bases from V and 10 bases from J, leaving 11 bases between. The CDR3 extends over 11 amino acids. The CDR3 coding sequence is TGTGCCAGCTCAATGGCCGGAGGAGCTTTCTTT. Translating it yields CASSMAGGAFF.

The rearrangement joins TRBV5-1 to TRBJ1-1; D is possibly TRBD1 (6 bases). V was clipped by 2 bases and J by 6 bases, with 14 bases between them. The CDR3 extends over 14 amino acids. Germline V gene sequence: CDR1 SGHRS, CDR2 YFSETQ. CDR3 loop: CASSFIGTSSEAFF. Written as DNA, the CDR3 is TGCGCCAGCAGCTTCATAGGGACATCCTCTGAAGCTTTCTTT.

The chain uses TRBV29-1 and TRBJ2-7, with 10 bases that match TRBD1. The CDR3 consists of 15 residues. Germline values: CDR1 SQVTM, CDR2 ANQGSEA. V lost 7 bases and J lost 3; bases outside the gene matches: 12. CDR3: CSARGTGDTDYEQYF. For the CDR3, the DNA is TGCAGCGCCCGGGGGACAGGGGACACTGACTACGAGCAGTACTTC.

This clonotype has just a few counts. The chain carries TRBV7-2 and TRBJ1-1; D is undetermined. Trimming cost V 1 base and J 1 base, with 13 bases left between them. CDR1 is SGHTA and CDR2 is FQGNSA in the germline V gene. The CDR3 contains 16 residues. DNA of the CDR3: TGTGCCAGCAGCTTAGAAAGCGGTCACCCGAACACTGAAGCTTTCTTT. Its protein product is CASSLESGHPNTEAFF.

The sample holds many counts of this clonotype. The V gene is TRBV5-1, the J gene TRBJ2-5; a weak D match, TRBD2 (5 bases). Germline-derived CDR1 and CDR2 are SGHRS and YFSETQ. There are 12 residues in the CDR3. Trimming left V 4 bases short and J 5 bases short, with 9 bases between. The CDR3 here is CASSKPGETQYF. CDR3 bases: TGCGCCAGCAGCAAGCCGGGGGAGACCCAGTACTTC.

The chain joins TRBV20-1 to TRBJ1-2; D perhaps matches TRBD1 (6 bases). Trimming pared 5 bases from V and 4 bases from J, leaving 14 bases between. This CDR3 region has 13 residues. CDR1 DFQATT and CDR2 SNEGSKA come from the germline V gene (reference sequence). CDR3 nucleotide sequence: TGCAGTGCTCTCAAAGGGACAAGCTATGGCTACACCTTC. Its translation: CSALKGTSYGYTF.

This chain connects TRBV12-3 or TRBV12-4 to TRBJ2-2, with 10 bases identical to TRBD2. The CDR3 spans 15 residues. J gave up 6 bases and V 2 bases, and 3 bases lay outside the gene matches. CDR3 nucleotides: TGTGCCAGCAGTTTAAACCTAGCGGGGGCCGGGGAGCTGTTTTTT. Protein: CASSLNLAGAGELFF.

The V gene is TRBV5-1, the J gene TRBJ1-2; D unclear. Per germline, CDR1 SGHRS and CDR2 YFSETQ. Trimming took 5 bases from V and 8 from J, leaving 13 bases between them. This CDR3 has 12 amino acids. CDR3 amino acids: CASRNVGEGYTF. The CDR3, as DNA: TGCGCCAGCAGAAATGTCGGGGAAGGCTACACCTTC.

V gene TRBV6-1 combines with J gene TRBJ1-2, with no clear D. Germline V gene sequence: CDR1 MNHNS, CDR2 SASEGT. The CDR3 is 13 residues long. Trimming pared 5 bases from V and 7 bases from J, leaving 14 bases between. The CDR3 DNA is TGTGCCAGCAGTCAAGGGCCCTGGGGTGGCTACACCTTC. This gives the protein CASSQGPWGGYTF.

In this sample, this clonotype turned up a few times. This rearrangement joins TRBV25-1 to TRBJ2-7; D gene unclear. The CDR3 runs 13 residues. The V end was cut by 2 bases, the J end by 0 bases, with 5 bases between. CDR1 and CDR2 (germline): MGHDK, SYGVNS. The CDR3 DNA reads as TGTGCCAGCAGTGAAGGGGTCTCCTACGAGCAGTACTTC. The encoded protein is CASSEGVSYEQYF.

In its sample, this clonotype was seen a few times. The chain recombines TRBV5-1 with TRBJ2-5; D might be TRBD2 (5 bases). Germline-derived CDR1 and CDR2 are SGHRS and YFSETQ. This CDR3 comprises 16 residues. Trimming left V 4 bases short and J 5 bases short, with 21 bases between. The CDR3 DNA sequence: TGCGCCAGCAGCAACCTCGGGATACCGGGTGCGGAGACCCAGTACTTC. Translated, it gives CASSNLGIPGAETQYF.

The table lists this clonotype with a few counts. V is TRBV4-1 and J is TRBJ2-7, with 8 bases matching TRBD2. The CDR3 sequence is 15 residues long. V shed 2 bases and J 3 bases; nucleotides not matched to a gene: 6. The germline gives CDR1 MGHRA, CDR2 YSYEKL. The CDR3 reads CASSQSSGGYYEQYF. The CDR3 DNA follows: TGCGCCAGCAGCCAATCGAGCGGGGGCTACTACGAGCAGTACTTC.